Presented here are 8 T cell receptor beta chains from one specimen sequenced in a study of blood T cell repertoires in COVID-19. Here immunoSEQ multiplex PCR was the method, and the copy in TCRdb shows in-frame clones only, minus some. In the table there are nearly 200,000 clones, approximately 80% of which are singletons. The sequenced material came from peripheral blood. These receptors were collected from a human donor in a cohort sampled during active COVID-19.

The genes are TRBV20-1 and TRBJ1-6; D not resolved. V was pared by 3 bases and J by 0 bases, with 9 bases between. The CDR3 has 15 residues. CDR1 is DFQATT and CDR2 is SNEGSKA in the germline V gene (reference sequence). The CDR3 coding sequence is TGCAGTGCTAGTCGTGGCAGCTCCTATAATTCACCCCTCCACTTT. The encoded protein is CSASRGSSYNSPLHF.

The chain employs TRBV6-1 and TRBJ2-7; D is uncertain. The CDR3 runs 12 residues. CDR1 and CDR2 from the germline V gene are MNHNS and SASEGT. V lost 2 bases and J lost 3, with 5 bases in between. Written as DNA, the CDR3 is TGTGCCAGCAGTGAACAGTACTACGAGCAGTACTTC. Translating it yields CASSEQYYEQYF.

This chain joins TRBV18 and TRBJ1-4; tentative D call: TRBD1 (5 bases). Trimming pared 3 bases from V and 6 bases from J, leaving 11 bases between. Germline lookup yields CDR1 KGHSH and CDR2 LQKENI. There are 14 residues in the CDR3. The CDR3 coding sequence is TGTGCCAGCTCACCTGGGGCGTTAGATGAAAAACTGTTTTTT. Encoded protein: CASSPGALDEKLFF.

The chain joins TRBV4-2 to TRBJ2-5; D might be TRBD1 (5 bases). Germline values: CDR1 LGHNA, CDR2 YNFKEQ. Trimming removed 0 bases from V and 3 bases from J, with 17 bases in between. The CDR3 is made up of 17 amino acids. DNA of the CDR3: TGTGCCAGCAGCCAAGAAGGGGTCGGCAGGGTGGAAGAGACCCAGTACTTC. Translated: CASSQEGVGRVEETQYF.

This clone was picked up a small number of times. This chain joins TRBV5-1 and TRBJ2-1; 7 bases fit TRBD1. V was clipped by 7 bases and J by 6 bases; unmatched bases: 10. The germline CDR1 and CDR2 sequences are SGHRS and YFSETQ. This CDR3 comprises 14 residues. DNA for the CDR3: TGCGCCAGCTATACAGGGGACGTCTTCAATGAGCAGTTCTTC. Translating gives CASYTGDVFNEQFF.

This clone turned up a few times. The rearrangement uses TRBV6-1 and TRBJ1-2; 7 nucleotides match TRBD1. CDR3 length: 15 amino acids. The germline V gene has CDR1 MNHNS and CDR2 SASEGT. V lost 2 bases and J lost 4; bases outside the gene matches: 7. The CDR3 loop reads CASSEWTGTAYGYTF. CDR3 bases: TGTGCCAGCAGTGAATGGACCGGGACAGCCTATGGCTACACCTTC.

The chain combines TRBV10-3 with TRBJ1-2; 8 nucleotides line up with TRBD1. CDR1 and CDR2 (germline): ENHRY, SYGVKD. The CDR3 contains 13 residues. The ends lost 4 bases at V and 3 bases at J; junction bases unmatched: 1. The DNA for the CDR3 is TGTGCCATCAGTGCACAGGGGGACTATGGCTACACCTTC. Residues: CAISAQGDYGYTF.

The chain uses TRBV10-3 and TRBJ2-2, with 11 bases identical to TRBD1. This CDR3 contains 14 residues. Trimming cost V 6 bases and J 4 bases; bases outside gene matches: 1. The germline CDR1 and CDR2 sequences are ENHRY and SYGVKD. In DNA form, the CDR3 reads TGTGCCATCAGGGGGACAGGGGGCACCGGGGAGCTGTTTTTT. This codes for CAIRGTGGTGELFF.